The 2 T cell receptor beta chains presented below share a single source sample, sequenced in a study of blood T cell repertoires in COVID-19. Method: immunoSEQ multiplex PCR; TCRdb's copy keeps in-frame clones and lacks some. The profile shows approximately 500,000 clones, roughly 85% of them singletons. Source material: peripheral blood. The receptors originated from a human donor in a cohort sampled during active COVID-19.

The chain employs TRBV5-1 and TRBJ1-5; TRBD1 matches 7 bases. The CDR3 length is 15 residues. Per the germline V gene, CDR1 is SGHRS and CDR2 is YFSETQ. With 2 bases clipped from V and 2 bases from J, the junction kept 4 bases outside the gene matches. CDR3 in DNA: TGCGCCAGCAGCTTTTCCGGGACAGGCAATCAGCCCCAGCATTTT. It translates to CASSFSGTGNQPQHF.

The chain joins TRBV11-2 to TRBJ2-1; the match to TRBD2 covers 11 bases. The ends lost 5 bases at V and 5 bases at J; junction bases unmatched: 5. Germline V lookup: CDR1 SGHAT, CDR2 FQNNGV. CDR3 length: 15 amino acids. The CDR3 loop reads CASSDTSGRNNEQFF. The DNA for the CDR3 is TGTGCCAGCAGCGATACTAGCGGGAGAAACAATGAGCAGTTCTTC.